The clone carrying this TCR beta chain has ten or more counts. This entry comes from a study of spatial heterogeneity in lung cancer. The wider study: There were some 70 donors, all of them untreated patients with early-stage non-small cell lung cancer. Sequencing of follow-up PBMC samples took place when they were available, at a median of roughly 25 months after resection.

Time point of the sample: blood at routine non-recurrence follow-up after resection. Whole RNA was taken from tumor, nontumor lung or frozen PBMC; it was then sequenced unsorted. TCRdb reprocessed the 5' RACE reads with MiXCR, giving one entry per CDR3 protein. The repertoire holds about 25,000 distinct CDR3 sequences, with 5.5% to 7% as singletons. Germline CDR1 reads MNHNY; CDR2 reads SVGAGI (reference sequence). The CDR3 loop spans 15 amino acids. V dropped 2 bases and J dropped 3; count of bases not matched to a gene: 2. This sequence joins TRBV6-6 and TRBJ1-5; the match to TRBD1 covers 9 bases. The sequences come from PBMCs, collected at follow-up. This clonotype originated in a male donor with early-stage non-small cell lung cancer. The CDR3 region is CASSYGTGLNQPQHF. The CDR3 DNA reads TGTGCCAGCAGTTACGGGACAGGGCTCAATCAGCCCCAGCATTTT.